The present T cell receptor (beta chain) was sequenced within a study of Graves' ophthalmopathy and Graves' hyperthyroidism. Beta-chain TCR CDR3 regions were amplified from RNA transcripts. HTBI primers served in a first-round RT-PCR, which a second-round multiplex PCR followed. TCRdb recomputed calls from the multiplex PCR reads with MiXCR, one row per CDR3 protein. The top ten hold about 10% of the sample, which has about 480,000 distinct CDR3 sequences, about an eighth seen once. The V gene lost 0 bases and the J gene lost 4 bases, with 12 bases spanning the gap. This CDR3 region has 15 residues. This clonotype originated in a woman aged 25 to 39 with Graves' ophthalmopathy. The V and J genes are TRBV12-3 or TRBV12-4 and TRBJ2-5; D not certain. The sample taken for sequencing was blood. The CDR3 region is CASSLALTVPETQYF. The CDR3 coding sequence is TGTGCCAGCAGTTTAGCGCTGACGGTACCAGAGACCCAGTACTTC.